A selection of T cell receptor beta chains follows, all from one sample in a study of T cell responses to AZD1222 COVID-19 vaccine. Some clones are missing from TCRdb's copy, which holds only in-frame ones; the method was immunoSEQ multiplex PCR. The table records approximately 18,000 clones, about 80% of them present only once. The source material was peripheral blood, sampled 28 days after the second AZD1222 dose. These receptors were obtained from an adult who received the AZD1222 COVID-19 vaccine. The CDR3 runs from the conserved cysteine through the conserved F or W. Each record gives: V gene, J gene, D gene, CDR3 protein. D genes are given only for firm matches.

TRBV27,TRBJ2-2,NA,CASSLWTPGTGELFF
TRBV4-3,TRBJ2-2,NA,CASSQGVRGTGELFF
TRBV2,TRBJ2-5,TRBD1,CASSRDSQETQYF
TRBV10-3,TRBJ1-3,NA,CAISEGGPGNTIYF
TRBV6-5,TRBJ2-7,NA,CASSLGRTAYEQYF
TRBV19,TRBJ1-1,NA,CASSIRRNTEAFF
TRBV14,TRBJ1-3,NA,CASSQMTAAGNTIYF
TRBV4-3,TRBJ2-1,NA,CASSQDGNRINEQFF
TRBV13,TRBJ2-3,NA,CASSSGSVGDTQYF
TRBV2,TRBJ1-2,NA,CASSVLDRGTF
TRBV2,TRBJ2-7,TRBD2,CASTGTSGGAYEQYF
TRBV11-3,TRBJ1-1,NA,CASSQGVGTEAFF
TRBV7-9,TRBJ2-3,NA,CASSLNERDTQYF
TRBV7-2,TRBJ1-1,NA,CASSEAPNTEAFF
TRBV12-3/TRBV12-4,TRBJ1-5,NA,CASSLSAGQPQHF
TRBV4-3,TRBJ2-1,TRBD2,CASSPDSGGVYNEQFF
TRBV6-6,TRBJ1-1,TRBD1,CASSYSAGGEAFF
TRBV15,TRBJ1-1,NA,CATSRVEGTEAFF
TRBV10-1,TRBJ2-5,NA,CASSESVGRGRETQYF
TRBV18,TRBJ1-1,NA,CASSPVQGQHMNTEAFF
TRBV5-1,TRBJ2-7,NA,CASSPTAGASYEQYF
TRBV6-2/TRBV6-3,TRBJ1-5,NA,CASSYFGGSNQPQHF
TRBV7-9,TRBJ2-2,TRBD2,CASSRDYGTGELFF
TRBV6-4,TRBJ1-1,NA,CASRGASEAFF
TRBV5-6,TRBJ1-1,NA,CASSSSTEAFF
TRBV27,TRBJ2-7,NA,CASSSGADYEQYF
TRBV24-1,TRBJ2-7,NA,CATSDSRRDEYEQYF
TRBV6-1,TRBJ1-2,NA,CASSEARRWYGYTF
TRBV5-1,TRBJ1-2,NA,CASSPYGGPGTGYTF
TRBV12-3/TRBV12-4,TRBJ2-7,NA,CASSLGSSYEQYF
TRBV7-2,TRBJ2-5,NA,CASSLNQGQQETQYF
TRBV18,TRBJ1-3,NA,CASSPQDSGSGNTIYF
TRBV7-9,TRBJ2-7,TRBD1,CASSPGGSSYEQYF
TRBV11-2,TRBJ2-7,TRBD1,CASGPGTGVTEQYF
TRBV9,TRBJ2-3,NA,CASGRAASTDTQYF
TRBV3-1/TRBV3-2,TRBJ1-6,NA,CASSLWDRNSPLHF
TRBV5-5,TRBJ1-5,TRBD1,CASSSDRGRGQPQHF
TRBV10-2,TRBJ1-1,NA,CASSEFSDEPEAFF
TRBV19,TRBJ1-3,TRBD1,CASSYGTGSSGNTIYF
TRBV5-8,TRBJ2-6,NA,CASSLVGLNSGANVLTF
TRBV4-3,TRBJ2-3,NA,CASSLEAGGGTDTQYF
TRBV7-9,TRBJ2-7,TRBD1,CASSLQTGYEQYF
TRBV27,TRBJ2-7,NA,CASKEPSSGSYEQYF
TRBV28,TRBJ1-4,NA,CASSPEVATNEKLFF
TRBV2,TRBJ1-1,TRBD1,CAIKQGSLGTEAFF
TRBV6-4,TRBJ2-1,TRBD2,CASSGLAGGNEQFF
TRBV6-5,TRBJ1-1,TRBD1,CASSDGQGASEAFF
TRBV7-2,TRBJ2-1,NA,CASSRQGNAPYNEQFF
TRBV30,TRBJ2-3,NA,CAWRPTRARRTDTQYF
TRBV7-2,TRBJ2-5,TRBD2,CASSSGTSGGALETQYF